One and the same sample provided the 24 T cell receptor beta chains below, sequenced in a study of T cell responses to AZD1222 COVID-19 vaccine. Profiling relied on immunoSEQ multiplex PCR, and the TCRdb table lists in-frame clones only, not all of them. The table lists about 120,000 clones, about 85% of them singletons. The source material was peripheral blood, sampled on day 0 of AZD1222 vaccination. Receptors were obtained from an adult in good health.

The genes are TRBV19 and TRBJ1-2; TRBD1 matches at 9 bases. Germline V CDR1 and CDR2: LNHDA, SQIVND (reference sequence). Trimming at V came to 6 bases and at J to 7 bases, leaving 6 bases not matched to a gene. CDR3 length: 13 amino acids. The CDR3 loop reads CASRTGQGSGYTF. CDR3 nucleotide sequence: TGTGCCAGTAGGACCGGACAGGGGTCTGGCTACACCTTC.

The chain has TRBV6-2 or TRBV6-3 and TRBJ1-1, with 9 bases matching TRBD1. The germline gives CDR1 MNHEY, CDR2 SVGEGT. The CDR3 sequence is 14 residues long. V dropped 5 bases and J dropped 5; count of bases not matched to a gene: 6. CDR3 region: CASSPDRGYTEAFF. The DNA for the CDR3 is TGTGCCAGCAGTCCGGACAGGGGTTATACTGAAGCTTTCTTT.

The rearrangement joins TRBV28 to TRBJ2-7, with D perhaps matching TRBD1 (6 bases). Germline V gene data show CDR1 as MDHEN and CDR2 as SYDVKM. There are 14 residues in the CDR3. Trimming took off 1 base at V and 5 bases at J, with 12 bases between the two ends. The CDR3 reads CASSLLGDNNEQYF. In nucleotides, the CDR3 is TGTGCCAGCAGTTTATTAGGGGACAACAACGAGCAGTACTTC.

The chain employs TRBV5-1 and TRBJ1-1, with no clear D. Deletions cut 2 bases from V and 4 bases from J, with 12 bases between. The CDR3 has 14 residues. The germline CDR1 and CDR2 sequences are SGHRS and YFSETQ. The CDR3: CASSFGPGGTEAFF. CDR3 in DNA: TGCGCCAGCAGCTTTGGGCCCGGCGGCACTGAAGCTTTCTTT. Full variable domain (outside the CDR3, taken from reference TRBV5-1 and TRBJ1-1): KAGVTQTPRYLIKTRGQQVTLSCSPISGHRSVSWYQQTPGQGLQFLFEYFSETQRNKGNFPGRFSGRQFSNSRSEMNVSTLELGDSALYLCASSFGPGGTEAFFGQGTRLTVV.

This clone was seen at least ten times. The rearrangement links TRBV27 to TRBJ2-7; 8 bases match TRBD1. The CDR3 extends over 16 amino acids. The germline V gene encodes CDR1 MNHEY and CDR2 SMNVEV (reference sequence). V shed 5 bases and J 4 bases; nucleotides not matched to a gene: 13. The DNA of the CDR3 is TGTGCCAGCAGTCCCCTTTCTCTGACAGGGGATTACGAGCAGTACTTC. Protein sequence: CASSPLSLTGDYEQYF.

This clone was detected once. The chain carries TRBV7-2 and TRBJ1-6; tentative D call: TRBD1 (5 bases). The ends were cut back, 3 bases at V and 7 bases at J, with 25 bases in the middle. The CDR3 loop spans 19 amino acids. Germline-derived CDR1 and CDR2 are SGHTA and FQGNSA. CDR3 in amino acids: CASSLFIWGKDGLNSPLHF. CDR3 coding DNA: TGTGCCAGCAGCTTGTTCATCTGGGGCAAGGACGGCCTCAATTCACCCCTCCACTTT.

The gene calls are TRBV2 and TRBJ2-7; possibly TRBD2 for D (5 bases). The V end was cut by 2 bases, the J end by 3 bases, with 14 bases between. The CDR3 has 15 residues. CDR1 SNHLY and CDR2 FYNNEI come from the germline V gene. CDR3 protein: CASSETRPINYEQYF. CDR3 sequence (DNA): TGTGCCAGCAGTGAAACTAGGCCCATCAACTACGAGCAGTACTTC.

The V gene is TRBV28, the J gene TRBJ1-6; D call uncertain. Germline assignment: CDR1 MDHEN and CDR2 SYDVKM. The CDR3 is 15 amino acids. V was clipped by 8 bases and J by 6 bases, with 17 bases between them. The CDR3 DNA follows: TGTGCCAGCTGTGACTCCAGCCCCTCTAATTCACCCCTCCACTTT. This gives the protein CASCDSSPSNSPLHF.

The chain recombines TRBV9 with TRBJ2-3; D unclear. This CDR3 is built from 14 residues. Per the germline V gene, CDR1 is SGDLS and CDR2 is YYNGEE. V dropped 0 bases and J dropped 2 bases, with 7 bases sitting between them. The CDR3 loop reads CASSVEGLTDTQYF. The DNA for the CDR3 is TGTGCCAGCAGCGTAGAAGGTCTCACAGATACGCAGTATTTT.

The chain combines TRBV28 with TRBJ1-5; tentatively, D is TRBD1 (5 bases). The germline V and J ends were trimmed by 6 bases and 11 bases, with 17 bases remaining between them. CDR1 is MDHEN, CDR2 SYDVKM, per germline. CDR3 length: 13 residues. CDR3 residues: CASRGQGVETQHF. Written as DNA, the CDR3 is TGTGCCAGCAGAGGCCAGGGAGTAGAGACCCAGCATTTT.

The chain is built from TRBV29-1 and TRBJ1-5, with a possible D match to TRBD1 (5 bases). CDR1 SQVTM and CDR2 ANQGSEA come from the germline V gene. V lost 4 bases, J lost 0 bases, and 13 bases lay in between. The CDR3 is 15 amino acids. CDR3 DNA sequence: TGCAGCGTTGCGGTGACAGCCGATAGCAATCAGCCCCAGCATTTT. Amino acid sequence: CSVAVTADSNQPQHF.

The chain recombines TRBV11-3 with TRBJ2-6, with D hard to call. This CDR3 spans 18 amino acids. Germline V gene lookup returns CDR1 SGHNT and CDR2 YENEEA. Deletions cut 5 bases from V and 1 base from J, with 18 bases between. The CDR3 nucleotides are TGTGCCAGCAGCCCTGACCCCGGTCTTACTTCTGGGGCCAACGTCCTGACTTTC. This translates into CASSPDPGLTSGANVLTF. Looking up the rest from reference TRBV11-3 and TRBJ2-6 gives the full variable domain: EAGVVQSPRYKIIEKKQPVAFWCNPISGHNTLYWYLQNLGQGPELLIRYENEEAVDDSQLPKDRFSAERLKGVDSTLKIQPAELGDSAVYLCASSPDPGLTSGANVLTFGAGSRLTVL.

In its sample, this clone was seen once. The chain couples TRBV6-1 to TRBJ2-7; D may correspond to TRBD1 or TRBD2 (6 bases each). CDR1 and CDR2 from the germline V gene are MNHNS and SASEGT. Between the trimmed V and J ends, which lost 1 base and 5 bases, there was a span of 12 bases. The CDR3 loop spans 14 amino acids. The chain's CDR3 is CASSEGGTIDEQYF. Here the CDR3 DNA reads TGTGCCAGCAGTGAAGGCGGGACAATCGACGAGCAGTACTTC.

This chain connects TRBV3-1 (or the pseudogene TRBV3-2) to TRBJ2-2; D is ambiguous. Germline CDR1 and CDR2: LGHDT and YNNKEL (reference sequence). The CDR3 consists of 12 residues. V was clipped by 4 bases and J by 6 bases, with 6 bases between them. The CDR3 sequence is CASSPRPGELFF. The DNA for the CDR3 is TGTGCCAGCAGCCCCCGGCCCGGGGAGCTGTTTTTT.

This chain uses TRBV21-1 with TRBJ2-3; the table's D call, TRBD1, was not checked against the DNA. TRBV21-1 is termed a pseudogene. This CDR3 comprises 15 residues. The CDR3 DNA is TGTGCCAGCAGGGTTAAGACAGGGTTCACAGATACGCAGTATTTT. Translating gives CASRVKTGFTDTQYF.

The chain is built from TRBV23-1 and TRBJ2-1; D might be TRBD1 (6 bases). TRBV23-1 is treated as an ORF (open reading frame) with a function not yet certain. Between the trimmed V and J ends, which lost 7 bases and 2 bases, there was a span of 9 bases. This CDR3 spans 13 amino acids. CDR3 sequence (DNA): TGCGCCAGCACCGGGACACCCTACAATGAGCAGTTCTTC. The encoded protein is CASTGTPYNEQFF.

The chain links TRBV20-1 to TRBJ2-7; no firm D call. CDR1 is DFQATT, CDR2 SNEGSKA, per germline (reference sequence). This CDR3 comprises 13 residues. Trimming left V 3 bases short and J 4 bases short, with 13 bases between. The CDR3 DNA follows: TGCAGTGCTAGTAGTGGTAGTATATACGAGCAGTACTTC. This gives the protein CSASSGSIYEQYF.

The CDR3 is CASSSSDRGPYTEAFF. In nucleotides, the CDR3 is TGTGCCAGCAGTTCCTCGGACAGGGGGCCTTACACTGAAGCTTTCTTT. The V gene is TRBV28, the J gene TRBJ1-1; 11 bases map to TRBD1. The CDR3 runs to 16 residues. The trim removed 4 bases at V and 3 bases at J, leaving 7 bases unmatched. Per the germline V gene, CDR1 is MDHEN and CDR2 is SYDVKM.

The V gene is TRBV19, the J gene TRBJ1-2; possibly TRBD1 for D (6 bases). The V and J ends lost 10 bases and 1 base respectively, with 25 bases between them. The CDR3 runs 17 residues. CDR1 LNHDA and CDR2 SQIVND come from the germline V gene (reference sequence). The CDR3 here is CATASGAGRWSNYGYTF. DNA of the CDR3: TGTGCCACAGCATCAGGGGCAGGTCGTTGGAGTAACTATGGCTACACCTTC. The full variable domain, its missing parts supplied by reference TRBV19 and TRBJ1-2, is DGGITQSPKYLFRKEGQNVTLSCEQNLNHDAMYWYRQDPGQGLRLIYYSQIVNDFQKGDIAEGYSVSREKKESFPLTVTSAQKNPTAFYLCATASGAGRWSNYGYTFGSGTRLTVV.

The chain combines TRBV4-1 with TRBJ1-1; TRBD1 aligns across 7 bases. The germline CDR1 and CDR2 sequences are MGHRA and YSYEKL. This CDR3 spans 15 amino acids. The V segment lost 3 bases and the J segment 4 bases; nucleotides outside the gene matches: 8. The CDR3 DNA follows: TGCGCCAGCAGCCAGACTACAGGGGCGGGCACTGAAGCTTTCTTT. Translated: CASSQTTGAGTEAFF.

The chain couples TRBV5-1 to TRBJ1-5; D is unclear. Germline CDR1 and CDR2: SGHRS and YFSETQ. V gave up 0 bases and J gave up 9 bases, with 13 bases separating them. CDR3 length: 14 amino acids. The CDR3 reads CASSLGGPPGPQHF. The DNA of the CDR3 is TGCGCCAGCAGCTTGGGAGGCCCCCCGGGGCCCCAGCATTTT.

The V gene is TRBV29-1, the J gene TRBJ2-5, with D uncertain. Germline V lookup: CDR1 SQVTM, CDR2 ANQGSEA. This CDR3 comprises 12 residues. Trimming removed 4 bases at V and 2 bases at J, with 8 bases between. CDR3 sequence reads: CSVVSQQETQYF. Here the CDR3 DNA reads TGCAGCGTTGTAAGTCAACAAGAGACCCAGTACTTC.

The gene calls are TRBV6-2 or TRBV6-3 and TRBJ1-2; D unclear. The CDR3 covers 15 residues. V gave up 2 bases and J gave up 1 base, with 11 bases separating them. Germline CDR1 reads MNHEY; CDR2 reads SVGEGT. The CDR3 bases are TGTGCCAGCAGTTACGATACGGGATATAACTATGGCTACACCTTC. It codes for CASSYDTGYNYGYTF.

The chain uses TRBV7-2 and TRBJ1-1; 7 bases agree with TRBD1. From germline, CDR1 is SGHTA and CDR2 FQGNSA. This CDR3 spans 14 amino acids. V was pared by 4 bases and J by 1 base, with 3 bases of the junction left unmatched. CDR3 region: CASSWDSSNTEAFF. The CDR3 DNA is TGTGCCAGCAGCTGGGACAGCTCGAACACTGAAGCTTTCTTT.